This TCR beta chain was found in a study of T cell responses to AZD1222 COVID-19 vaccine. The assay was immunoSEQ multiplex PCR, and TCRdb's table has in-frame clones only and misses some. The table has approximately 89,000 clones, 90% seen once. The origin of this receptor is an adult who received the AZD1222 COVID-19 vaccine. Sequencing was performed on peripheral blood, taken 28 days after the second AZD1222 dose.

CDR3 in DNA: TGTGCCACCAGCAGACAAACTGGACTAGCCCGAGAGACCCAGTACTTC. Translated, it gives CATSRQTGLARETQYF. V is TRBV15 and J is TRBJ2-5, with TRBD2 identical over 8 bases. Germline-derived CDR1 and CDR2 are LNHNV and YYDKDF (reference sequence). Trimming cost V 2 bases and J 4 bases; bases outside gene matches: 9. The CDR3 runs 16 residues. The complete variable domain, with remaining parts taken from reference TRBV15 and TRBJ2-5, reads DAMVIQNPRYQVTQFGKPVTLSCSQTLNHNVMYWYQQKSSQAPKLLFHYYDKDFNNEADTPDNFQSRRPNTSFCFLDIRSPGLGDTAMYLCATSRQTGLARETQYFGPGTRLLVL.